The TCR beta chain under discussion was sequenced for a study of T cell responses to AZD1222 COVID-19 vaccine. On the study more broadly: Second-dose groups at about 4 or about 12 weeks were pooled. Study observations and caveats: Seropositive at baseline were only a handful of AZD1222 recipients. Donors in the cohort were predominantly white British and more often female, and clonal diversity was possibly underestimated. Close to half of spike-specific TCRs reportedly recognize unmutated variant regions.

The CDR3 runs to 14 residues. The germline gives CDR1 MNHEY, CDR2 SVGAGI. With 5 bases removed from V and 4 bases from J, the gap between germline ends came to 13 bases. Assay used: immunoSEQ multiplex PCR; TCRdb lists only in-frame clones, some missing. The sample includes under 150,000 clones, around 90% of them seen just once. Remarks on this clone: The antigen is unknown.

The material was peripheral blood, obtained on day 0 of AZD1222 vaccination. The source of this sequence is an adult in good health. The chain combines TRBV6-5 with TRBJ2-3; D not resolved. The CDR3 bases are TGTGCCAGCAGTCCCGGCGGCGCGCCAGATACGCAGTATTTT. This encodes CASSPGGAPDTQYF.